This T cell receptor (beta chain) was recorded in a study of cytotoxic CD8 clonotypes in ibrutinib-treated CLL. Turning to the study itself: Patient counts were about twelve relapsed/refractory, more than 14 treatment-naive and around 17 IGHV unmutated. Across samples, productive templates numbered about 240,000 and productive rearrangements reached about 98,000 on average. The study's findings and limits: Increased clonality at ibrutinib response gave way to a return toward baseline at progression. Treatment saw public clonotypes, which were uncommon, either contract or stay stable.

With respect to this clone: Its antigen remains unidentified.

TCRdb's table, derived via immunoSEQ multiplex PCR, lists solely in-frame clones and lacks some. The sample includes about 28,000 clones, 62% seen only once; the top ten take 14%. Sequencing used PBMCs, obtained before ibrutinib treatment. This TCR came from a human donor with chronic lymphocytic leukemia.

The CDR3 DNA reads TGTGCCAGCAGCTCGGGACTAGCGGGCTTCACAGATACGCAGTATTTT. It codes for CASSSGLAGFTDTQYF. The chain couples TRBV28 to TRBJ2-3, with 12 bases aligning to TRBD2. Germline CDR1 reads MDHEN; CDR2 reads SYDVKM. This CDR3 comprises 16 residues. J lost 2 bases, V lost 6 bases, and 6 bases had no gene match.